This record looks at one TCR beta chain sequence and its context. This specimen belongs to a study of shared clonotypes between healthy human individuals. Terminally differentiated effector memory CD45RA+ cells were excluded by CCR7 positive selection of CD45RO-negative cells. Sequencing used immunoSEQ multiplex PCR; TCRdb keeps in-frame clones, though not all of them. The repertoire holds about 2.1 million clones, 93% seen once, with approximately 1.7% in the top ten. CDR3 length: 15 amino acids. The chain combines TRBV21-1 with TRBJ2-7; the table's D call, TRBD2, was not checked against the DNA. TRBV21-1 is classified as a pseudogene. Sequencing was carried out using naive CD8+ T cells from PBMCs. The sequence was obtained from a man younger than 30 in good health. Some clones in this sample may be carry-over from other donors' samples. The CDR3 nucleotides read TGTGCCAGCAGCAAACCCAGTCATGTAGCGGGCGAGCAGTACTTC. It yields the protein CASSKPSHVAGEQYF.